The 8 T cell receptor beta chains listed next were all sequenced from one sample in a study of T cells in Graves' hyperthyroidism and ophthalmopathy. It was RNA transcripts that yielded the amplified TCR beta CDR3 regions. With the HTBI primer set, the TCR CDR3 went through a first round of RT-PCR. TCRdb processed the multiplex PCR reads anew with MiXCR; each CDR3 protein has one entry. The data hold 400,000 to 500,000 distinct CDR3 sequences, with approximately 13% observed a single time. The sequenced sample consisted of blood. These receptors were obtained from a woman aged 18-30 years with Graves' hyperthyroidism.

With regard to this clonotype: A much larger clonotype is one base distant, so this may be a read error. This chain uses TRBV3-2 with TRBJ2-7; the table's D call of TRBD2 was not tested on the DNA. TRBV3-2 is given as a pseudogene. CDR3 length: 15 amino acids. The CDR3, as DNA: TGTGCCAGCAGCCAAGCGGGAGTCCAATCATACGAGCAGTACTTC. Protein sequence: CASSQAGVQSYEQYF.

This clonotype was seen ten or more times. The J gene is TRBJ1-3, the V gene TRBV6-1; D gene uncertain. Per germline, CDR1 MNHNS and CDR2 SASEGT. This CDR3 has 12 residues. Trimming stripped 6 bases from V and 4 bases from J, with 7 bases between. CDR3 amino acids: CASSPGGNTIYF. The CDR3 coding sequence is TGTGCCAGCAGCCCCGGGGGAAACACCATATATTTT.

The table lists this clonotype with many counts. This chain connects TRBV6-6 to TRBJ2-1; D uncertain. Germline-derived CDR1 and CDR2 are MNHNY and SVGAGI (reference sequence). The V gene lost 0 bases and the J gene lost 3 bases, with 12 bases spanning the gap. The CDR3 is 16 amino acids. As DNA, the CDR3 is TGTGCCAGCAGTTACTCCTTCAGATTGGACTACAATGAGCAGTTCTTC. It is translated as CASSYSFRLDYNEQFF.

This clonotype was seen a handful of times. An end of the junction differs from the germline gene, which may be a read error. The chain has TRBV12-3 or TRBV12-4 and TRBJ1-1; weak D call: TRBD1 (5 bases). The CDR3 is made up of 15 amino acids. CDR3 loop: CASSLGGIRRTEASF. The DNA for the CDR3 is TGTGCCAGCAGCCTCGGGGGTATAAGGCGCACTGAAGCTTCCTTT.

Ten or more counts support this clonotype. The chain couples TRBV19 to TRBJ2-1, with TRBD2 matching over 14 bases. After removal of 2 bases from V and 10 bases from J, the junction contained 7 bases not matched to a gene. There are 16 residues in the CDR3. Per germline, CDR1 LNHDA and CDR2 SQIVND (reference sequence). The CDR3 is CASSINTRLAGGEQFF. CDR3 nucleotide sequence: TGTGCCAGTAGTATAAATACTCGACTAGCGGGAGGGGAGCAGTTCTTC. The full variable domain, completed using reference TRBV19 and TRBJ2-1, is DGGITQSPKYLFRKEGQNVTLSCEQNLNHDAMYWYRQDPGQGLRLIYYSQIVNDFQKGDIAEGYSVSREKKESFPLTVTSAQKNPTAFYLCASSINTRLAGGEQFFGPGTRLTVL.

At least ten counts were recorded for this clonotype. CDR3 nucleotide sequence: TGCAGTGCTCCCCCGCGGGAGGGCCTCTACGAGCAGTACTTC. Its protein is CSAPPREGLYEQYF. The chain has TRBV20-1 and TRBJ2-7; 9 bases match TRBD2. This CDR3 is 14 amino acids long. Germline V gives CDR1 DFQATT, CDR2 SNEGSKA (reference sequence). V dropped 5 bases and J dropped 3; count of bases not matched to a gene: 8.

In this sample, this clonotype turned up many times. CDR3 in amino acids: CASSISGVEDSPLHF. The CDR3 nucleotides are TGTGCCAGCAGCATTTCAGGGGTTGAGGATTCACCCCTCCACTTT. V usage is TRBV9 and J usage is TRBJ1-6; TRBD1 might be the D (6 bases). Per germline, CDR1 SGDLS and CDR2 YYNGEE. This CDR3 has 15 amino acids. The V end lost 4 bases, the J end lost 8 bases, and 16 bases lay between the germline ends.

The sample holds many counts of this clonotype. V gene TRBV6-1 combines with J gene TRBJ2-7; D ambiguous. V dropped 6 bases and J dropped 0 bases, with 12 bases sitting between them. The germline CDR1 and CDR2 sequences are MNHNS and SASEGT. The CDR3 contains 14 residues. The CDR3 spells CASSPVDSSYEQYF. CDR3 nucleotides: TGTGCCAGCAGCCCGGTCGATAGCTCCTACGAGCAGTACTTC.